Below are 27 T cell receptor beta chains sequenced from a single sample in a study of regulatory T cells in long-lasting Graves disease. Noted time point: persistent/refractory GD, antithyroid drugs over 5 years with positive TRAb. RNA isolated from PBMCs was used to make the TCR library. TCR beta libraries were built with iRepertoire HTBI primers and Arm-PCR of CDR3 regions. TCRdb recomputed calls from the multiplex PCR reads with MiXCR, one row per CDR3 protein. In the table there are about 310,000 distinct CDR3 sequences, around 21% of which are singletons. This specimen was peripheral blood mononuclear cells (PBMCs), taken when the disease was refractory, from a patient treated with antithyroid drugs. These receptors were collected from a female donor with Graves disease.

This clonotype was observed at least ten times. The chain links TRBV20-1 to TRBJ1-2, with D perhaps TRBD1 (6 bases). Trimming stripped 0 bases from V and 3 bases from J, with 14 bases between. Per the germline V gene, CDR1 is DFQATT and CDR2 is SNEGSKA (reference sequence). The CDR3 consists of 15 residues. CDR3 protein: CSARDAGARYYGYTF. The CDR3 nucleotides are TGCAGTGCTAGAGATGCAGGGGCCCGTTACTATGGCTACACCTTC.

The rearrangement joins TRBV4-2 to TRBJ1-6; 9 bases are a match to TRBD1. The CDR3 loop spans 16 amino acids. Trimming removed 2 bases from V and 9 bases from J; junction bases left unmatched: 8. Germline assignment: CDR1 LGHNA and CDR2 YNFKEQ. The CDR3 sequence is CASSQITGGGGSPLHF. The CDR3 DNA reads TGTGCCAGCAGCCAAATCACAGGGGGCGGAGGTTCACCCCTCCACTTT.

This clonotype was detected ten times or more. This sequence joins TRBV2 and TRBJ1-5; tentatively, D is TRBD1 (5 bases). V lost 6 bases and J lost 3, with 18 bases in between. Per germline, CDR1 SNHLY and CDR2 FYNNEI. The CDR3 runs to 16 residues. CDR3 in amino acids: CASSRGDGAFNQPQHF. In DNA, the CDR3 is TGTGCCAGCAGCCGTGGGGACGGAGCCTTCAATCAGCCCCAGCATTTT.

V usage is TRBV29-1 and J usage is TRBJ1-2; D remains unclear. CDR1 and CDR2 from the germline V gene are SQVTM and ANQGSEA. The CDR3 spans 10 residues. V dropped 8 bases and J dropped 8 bases, with 12 bases sitting between them. As DNA, the CDR3 is TGCAGCCCACCCCTGAGGGGCTACACCTTC. Its translation is CSPPLRGYTF.

V gene TRBV9 combines with J gene TRBJ2-2, with unresolved D. V was trimmed by 3 bases and J by 5 bases, leaving 8 bases between them. The CDR3 loop spans 13 amino acids. In germline, CDR1 is SGDLS, CDR2 YYNGEE. In DNA, the CDR3 is TGTGCCAGCAGCGGCGTACGGACCGGGGAGCTGTTTTTT. It is translated as CASSGVRTGELFF. The whole variable domain, remainder taken from reference TRBV9 and TRBJ2-2, is DSGVTQTPKHLITATGQRVTLRCSPRSGDLSVYWYQQSLDQGLQFLIQYYNGEERAKGNILERFSAQQFPDLHSELNLSSLELGDSALYFCASSGVRTGELFFGEGSRLTVL.

This clonotype was detected ten times or more. V is TRBV20-1 and J is TRBJ2-5, with D possibly matching TRBD2 (5 bases). From germline, CDR1 is DFQATT and CDR2 SNEGSKA (reference sequence). V lost 6 bases and J 4 bases, leaving 24 bases between the germline ends. The CDR3 runs to 16 residues. The CDR3 DNA is TGCAGTGCAAGTCGGGAAGGGCCCCACCGGCCAGAGACCCAGTACTTC. It encodes CSASREGPHRPETQYF.

The gene calls are TRBV6-1 and TRBJ2-1; TRBD1 agrees at 9 bases. V shed 5 bases and J 4 bases; nucleotides not matched to a gene: 3. The CDR3 is 14 residues long. Germline V gene lookup returns CDR1 MNHNS and CDR2 SASEGT. The CDR3 region is CASSPDRGYNEQFF. CDR3 DNA sequence: TGTGCCAGCAGTCCGGACAGGGGTTACAATGAGCAGTTCTTC.

This clonotype was counted between two and nine times. V is TRBV27 and J is TRBJ2-5, with 14 bases aligning to TRBD2. Trimming removed 3 bases from V and 4 bases from J; junction bases left unmatched: 4. This CDR3 has 16 amino acids. CDR1 MNHEY and CDR2 SMNVEV come from the germline V gene (reference sequence). CDR3 bases: TGTGCCAGCAGTTTCGGGACTAGCGGGAGTACAGAGACCCAGTACTTC. Translation: CASSFGTSGSTETQYF.

This clonotype has at least ten counts. This chain connects TRBV3-1 to TRBJ2-7; D is unresolved. The V and J ends lost 0 bases and 6 bases respectively, with 12 bases between them. In germline, CDR1 is LGHDT, CDR2 YNNKEL (reference sequence). The CDR3 covers 14 residues. The chain's CDR3 is CASSQDSHYGEQYF. CDR3 nucleotide sequence: TGTGCCAGCAGCCAAGACTCCCACTATGGCGAGCAGTACTTC.

This clonotype was seen more than once but under ten times. The J gene is TRBJ2-3, the V gene TRBV28, with D tentatively TRBD1 (5 bases). Germline CDR1 reads MDHEN; CDR2 reads SYDVKM. V gave up 6 bases and J gave up 3 bases, with 10 bases separating them. There are 13 residues in the CDR3. The chain's CDR3 is CASSPRETDTQYF. The CDR3 nucleotides read TGTGCCAGCAGCCCCAGGGAAACAGATACGCAGTATTTT.

V usage is TRBV5-5 and J usage is TRBJ2-7; D is unresolved. V gave up 1 base and J gave up 0 bases, with 11 bases separating them. There are 15 residues in the CDR3. CDR1 is SGHKS and CDR2 is YYEKEE in the germline V gene (reference sequence). Written as DNA, the CDR3 is TGTGCCAGCAGCTTGCTCGGCGGAGCCTCCTACGAGCAGTACTTC. As protein: CASSLLGGASYEQYF. The entire variable domain, with the rest obtained from reference TRBV5-5 and TRBJ2-7, is as follows: DAGVTQSPTHLIKTRGQQVTLRCSPISGHKSVSWYQQVLGQGPQFIFQYYEKEERGRGNFPDRFSARQFPNYSSELNVNALLLGDSALYLCASSLLGGASYEQYFGPGTRLTVT.

In its sample, this clonotype was seen a few times. The chain recombines TRBV28 with TRBJ2-1, with TRBD1 matching 11 bases. V lost 7 bases to trimming and J lost 3 bases; unmatched junction nucleotides: 5. The CDR3 runs to 15 residues. Germline assignment: CDR1 MDHEN and CDR2 SYDVKM. In DNA form, the CDR3 reads TGTGCCAGCACCACCGGGACAGGGGGCTACAATGAGCAGTTCTTC. Encoded protein: CASTTGTGGYNEQFF.

Ten or more counts support this clonotype. This rearrangement joins TRBV2 to TRBJ1-2; weak D call: TRBD1 (5 bases). V was cut by 5 bases and J by 2 bases, with 18 bases left in between. Germline CDR1 SNHLY, CDR2 FYNNEI. This CDR3 spans 16 amino acids. The CDR3 nucleotides are TGTGCCAGCAGTCAAGAGTTAGGGGCTTCCAACTATGGCTACACCTTC. It encodes CASSQELGASNYGYTF.

The V gene is TRBV6-2 or TRBV6-3, the J gene TRBJ2-1; 10 bases are shared with TRBD2. V was clipped by 5 bases and J by 7 bases; unmatched bases: 5. Germline-derived CDR1 and CDR2 are MNHEY and SVGEGT. CDR3 length: 14 amino acids. DNA for the CDR3: TGTGCCAGCAGTGGAGCGGGAGGGGGTAATGAGCAGTTCTTC. Translated, it gives CASSGAGGGNEQFF.

This clonotype has more than one count but fewer than ten. The V and J genes are TRBV3-1 and TRBJ1-1; no clear D gene. V lost 0 bases and J lost 1, with 12 bases in between. The CDR3 contains 16 residues. Germline CDR1 is LGHDT and CDR2 is YNNKEL (reference sequence). Written as DNA, the CDR3 is TGTGCCAGCAGCCAAGATCGAACAGCTTGGAACACTGAAGCTTTCTTT. This gives the protein CASSQDRTAWNTEAFF.

This clonotype was counted a few times. The genes are TRBV10-3 and TRBJ2-7; D remains ambiguous. There are 14 residues in the CDR3. Trimming took 2 bases from V and 5 from J, leaving 13 bases between them. Germline CDR1 is ENHRY and CDR2 is SYGVKD. DNA for the CDR3: TGTGCCATCAGTGAGAGACCAAAAGTAAACGAGCAGTACTTC. The encoded protein is CAISERPKVNEQYF.

Ten or more counts support this clonotype. The chain links TRBV20-1 to TRBJ2-7, with 11 bases that match TRBD1. The trim removed 5 bases at V and 5 bases at J, leaving 8 bases unmatched. The CDR3 extends over 14 amino acids. The germline V gene has CDR1 DFQATT and CDR2 SNEGSKA (reference sequence). In DNA form, the CDR3 reads TGCAGTGCTGCCCGGGACAGGGGGACCGACGAGCAGTACTTC. Residues: CSAARDRGTDEQYF.

This clonotype has ten or more counts. This chain links TRBV30 with TRBJ1-1; D is possibly TRBD1 (5 bases). The CDR3 contains 13 residues. CDR1 GTSNPN and CDR2 SVGIG come from the germline V gene (reference sequence). Deletions cut 1 base from V and 0 bases from J, with 6 bases between. DNA for the CDR3: TGTGCCTGGAGTGGGGGGGTGAACACTGAAGCTTTCTTT. It yields the protein CAWSGGVNTEAFF. Together with reference TRBV30 and TRBJ1-1, the CDR3 gives the full variable domain: SQTIHQWPATLVQPVGSPLSLECTVEGTSNPNLYWYRQAAGRGLQLLFYSVGIGQISSEVPQNLSASRPQDRQFILSSKKLLLSDSGFYLCAWSGGVNTEAFFGQGTRLTVV.

This clonotype was found many times. V gene TRBV29-1 combines with J gene TRBJ2-7; 15 nucleotides align to TRBD2. This CDR3 region has 14 residues. J was trimmed by 3 bases and V by 4 bases; bases with no gene match: 1. CDR1 and CDR2 (germline): SQVTM, ANQGSEA. The CDR3: CSVGGLAGGYEQYF. CDR3 DNA: TGCAGCGTTGGGGGACTAGCGGGAGGCTACGAGCAGTACTTC.

The chain links TRBV9 to TRBJ2-2, with TRBD2 matching over 9 bases. V lost 0 bases and J lost 2; bases outside the gene matches: 2. The CDR3 length is 16 residues. Per the germline V gene, CDR1 is SGDLS and CDR2 is YYNGEE. Here the CDR3 reads CASSVELAGNTGELFF. Here the CDR3 DNA reads TGTGCCAGCAGCGTAGAACTAGCGGGTAACACCGGGGAGCTGTTTTTT.

The table lists this clonotype with many counts. The chain combines TRBV20-1 with TRBJ2-7; weak D call: TRBD2 (5 bases). Trimming pared 0 bases from V and 5 bases from J, leaving 14 bases between. CDR1 and CDR2 (germline): DFQATT, SNEGSKA (reference sequence). This CDR3 is 14 amino acids long. The CDR3 DNA follows: TGCAGTGCTAGAGATAGCGCTAGCAGCGACGAGCAGTACTTC. This codes for CSARDSASSDEQYF.

Note on this clonotype: This may stem from a read error, because a much larger clone lies one nucleotide away. The rearrangement uses TRBV2 and TRBJ1-6; D is undetermined. Per germline, CDR1 SNHLY and CDR2 FYNNEI. The CDR3 runs to 13 residues. The CDR3 DNA follows: TGTGCCAGCAGGAGAGAGTATAGTTCACCCCTCCACTTT. Its protein product is CASRREYSSPLHF.

This clonotype was observed at least ten times. The genes are TRBV20-1 and TRBJ2-7, with TRBD1 as a possible D gene (6 bases). Trimming removed 6 bases at V and 0 bases at J, with 12 bases between. CDR1 and CDR2 from the germline V gene are DFQATT and SNEGSKA (reference sequence). This CDR3 region has 13 residues. CDR3 protein: CSAERDNSYEQYF. Here the CDR3 DNA reads TGCAGTGCAGAAAGGGACAACTCCTACGAGCAGTACTTC.

The rearrangement uses TRBV27 and TRBJ1-3; D unresolved. The CDR3 covers 16 residues. The germline V and J ends were trimmed by 2 bases and 2 bases, with 13 bases remaining between them. Germline V lookup: CDR1 MNHEY, CDR2 SMNVEV (reference sequence). CDR3 residues: CASSLKAGGTGNTIYF. The CDR3 nucleotides read TGTGCCAGCAGTTTAAAGGCGGGTGGCACTGGAAACACCATATATTTT.

In this sample, this clonotype turned up many times. The genes are TRBV28 and TRBJ2-5; D is ambiguous. The CDR3 has 15 residues. Germline assignment: CDR1 MDHEN and CDR2 SYDVKM. V shed 3 bases and J shed 4 bases, with 15 bases lying between them. The CDR3 coding sequence is TGTGCCAGCAGTTTCCGTTCCACCCAAGGAGAGACCCAGTACTTC. Amino acid sequence: CASSFRSTQGETQYF.

This clonotype has only a few counts. This chain connects TRBV7-2 to TRBJ1-6, with D possibly TRBD1 on 6 matching bases. The CDR3 consists of 19 residues. Germline CDR1 reads SGHTA; CDR2 reads FQGNSA. V lost 3 bases and J 4 bases, leaving 22 bases between the germline ends. CDR3 DNA: TGTGCCAGCAGCTTGCAGCCTATGGGGGCCGGGGGATATAATTCACCCCTCCACTTT. Protein product: CASSLQPMGAGGYNSPLHF.

Of note for this clonotype: Given the absence of the conserved phenylalanine or tryptophan at the CDR3 end, a read error is likely. The chain has TRBV6-5 and TRBJ1-5; unclear D gene. Trimming took off 2 bases at V and 7 bases at J, with 9 bases between the two ends. The CDR3 contains 13 residues. The germline V gene encodes CDR1 MNHEY and CDR2 SVGAGI. CDR3 loop: CASSYLSGQPQHL. CDR3 sequence (DNA): TGTGCCAGCAGTTACCTCAGCGGGCAGCCCCAGCATTTG.